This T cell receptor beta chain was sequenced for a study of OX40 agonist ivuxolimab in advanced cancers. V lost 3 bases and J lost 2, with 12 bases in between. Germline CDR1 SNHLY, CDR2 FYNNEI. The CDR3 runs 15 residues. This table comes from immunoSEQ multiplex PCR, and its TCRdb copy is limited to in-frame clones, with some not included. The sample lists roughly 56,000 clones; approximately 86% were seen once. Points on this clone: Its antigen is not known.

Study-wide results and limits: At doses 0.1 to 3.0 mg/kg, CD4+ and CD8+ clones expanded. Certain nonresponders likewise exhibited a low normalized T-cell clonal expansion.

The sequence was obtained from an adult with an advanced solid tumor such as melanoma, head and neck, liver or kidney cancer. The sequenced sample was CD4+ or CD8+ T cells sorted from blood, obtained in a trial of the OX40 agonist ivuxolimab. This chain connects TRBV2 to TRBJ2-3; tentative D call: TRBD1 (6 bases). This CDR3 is CASSDRGIPTDTQYF. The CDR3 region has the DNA TGTGCCAGCAGTGATAGGGGGATCCCCACAGATACGCAGTATTTT.